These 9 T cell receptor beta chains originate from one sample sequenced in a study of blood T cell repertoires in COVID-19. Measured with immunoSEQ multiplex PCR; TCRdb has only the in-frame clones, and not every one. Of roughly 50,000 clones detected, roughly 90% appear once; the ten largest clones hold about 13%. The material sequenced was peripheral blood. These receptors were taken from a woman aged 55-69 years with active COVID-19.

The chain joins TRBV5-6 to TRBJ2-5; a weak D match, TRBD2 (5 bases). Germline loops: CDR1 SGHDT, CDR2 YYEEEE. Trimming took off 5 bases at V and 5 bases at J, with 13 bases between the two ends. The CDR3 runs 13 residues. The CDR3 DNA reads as TGTGCCAGCAGTTCCCTCGGGGTGGAGACCCAGTACTTC. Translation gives CASSSLGVETQYF.

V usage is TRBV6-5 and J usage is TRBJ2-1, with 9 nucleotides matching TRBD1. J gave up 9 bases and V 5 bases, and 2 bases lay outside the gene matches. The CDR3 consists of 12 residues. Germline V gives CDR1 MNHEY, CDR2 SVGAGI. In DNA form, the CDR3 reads TGTGCCAGCAGTACAGGGGGCTCTGAGCAGTTCTTC. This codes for CASSTGGSEQFF.

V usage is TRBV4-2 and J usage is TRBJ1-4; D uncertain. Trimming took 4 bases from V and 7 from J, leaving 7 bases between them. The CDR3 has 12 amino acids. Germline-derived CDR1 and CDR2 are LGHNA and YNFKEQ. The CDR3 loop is CASSPGSEKLFF. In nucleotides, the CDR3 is TGTGCCAGCAGCCCTGGGAGTGAAAAACTGTTTTTT.

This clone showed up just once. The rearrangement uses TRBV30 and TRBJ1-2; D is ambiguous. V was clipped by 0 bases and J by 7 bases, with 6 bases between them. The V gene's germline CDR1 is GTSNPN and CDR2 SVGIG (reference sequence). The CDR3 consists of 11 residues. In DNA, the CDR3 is TGTGCCTGGAGTGTATCCCGTGGCTACACCTTC. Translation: CAWSVSRGYTF.

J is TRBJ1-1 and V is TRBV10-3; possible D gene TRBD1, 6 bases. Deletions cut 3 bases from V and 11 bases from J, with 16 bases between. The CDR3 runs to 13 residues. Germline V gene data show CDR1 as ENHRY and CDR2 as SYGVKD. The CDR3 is CAISDSDSLAAFF. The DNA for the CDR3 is TGTGCCATCAGTGACTCGGACAGTCTCGCCGCTTTCTTT.

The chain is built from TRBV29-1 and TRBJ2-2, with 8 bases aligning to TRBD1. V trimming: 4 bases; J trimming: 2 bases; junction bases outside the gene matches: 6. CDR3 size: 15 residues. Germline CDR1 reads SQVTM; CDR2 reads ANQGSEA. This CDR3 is CSVGWDRLNTGELFF. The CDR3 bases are TGCAGCGTTGGCTGGGACAGGTTAAACACCGGGGAGCTGTTTTTT.

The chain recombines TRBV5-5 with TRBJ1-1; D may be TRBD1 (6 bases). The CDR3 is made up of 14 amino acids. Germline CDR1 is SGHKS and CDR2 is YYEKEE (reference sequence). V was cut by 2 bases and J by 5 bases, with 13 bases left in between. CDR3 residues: CASSLTGTTTEAFF. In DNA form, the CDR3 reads TGTGCCAGCAGCTTAACCGGGACAACGACTGAAGCTTTCTTT. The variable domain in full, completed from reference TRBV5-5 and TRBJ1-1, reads DAGVTQSPTHLIKTRGQQVTLRCSPISGHKSVSWYQQVLGQGPQFIFQYYEKEERGRGNFPDRFSARQFPNYSSELNVNALLLGDSALYLCASSLTGTTTEAFFGQGTRLTVV.

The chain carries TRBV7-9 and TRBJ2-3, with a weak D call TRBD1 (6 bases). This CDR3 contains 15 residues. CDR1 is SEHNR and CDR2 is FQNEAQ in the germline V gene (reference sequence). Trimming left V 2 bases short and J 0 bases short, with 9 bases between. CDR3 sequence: CASSLRGQSTDTQYF. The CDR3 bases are TGTGCCAGCAGCTTAAGGGGACAAAGCACAGATACGCAGTATTTT.

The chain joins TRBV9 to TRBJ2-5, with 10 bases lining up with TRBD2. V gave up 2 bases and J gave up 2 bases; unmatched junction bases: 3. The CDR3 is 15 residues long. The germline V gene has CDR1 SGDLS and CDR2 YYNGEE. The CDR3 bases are TGTGCCAGCAGCGTGGGACTAGCGAATCAAGAGACCCAGTACTTC. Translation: CASSVGLANQETQYF.